This T cell receptor beta chain was sequenced in a study of T cells in narcolepsy (dated 2018 in TCRdb). In the study overall: Healthy control donors were enrolled in the study alongside patients who had narcolepsy type 1 or type 2 (NT1, NT2). Autoreactive T cells targeting hypocretin neuron self-antigens (hypocretin, TRIB2) were sought in narcolepsy patients, and TCR Vbeta sequencing was used to track clonotypes in blood and CSF.

The paper's findings and limits, for the study overall: Plots comparing CSF and blood CD4+ T cell clonotypes from the same patient highlighted HCRT-specific and TRIB2-specific autoreactive clonotypes. Some blood memory CD4+ repertoires from patients and controls contained no sequences matching autoreactive T cell clones. Numbers of sequenced blood memory CD4+ clonotypes were comparable, with averages of some 40,000 in patients and about 35,000 in controls. According to the report, autoreactive clonotypes were detected serially in the blood of the same patients and of different patients, but not in healthy controls.

The V end loses 1 base and the J end loses 5 bases, and a stretch of 3 bases separates them. Its CDR3 holds 11 amino acids, cysteine through phenylalanine. The CDR3 DNA has 33 bases and is translated from base 1. The CDR1 and CDR2 encoded by the germline V gene (reference sequence) are DFQATT and SNEGSKA. For TCR Vbeta sequencing, memory CD4+ T cells were sorted ex vivo from the peripheral blood of both healthy controls and narcolepsy patients. On this clone: Its target antigen remains unknown. No base qualities exist here, and no much larger clone lies one base off it.

The library was built by means of the immunoSEQ multiplex PCR assay. In TCRdb, the immuneACCESS table is reduced to in-frame sequences with V and J assigned. These tables do not hold every clone; where another copy was compared, an unresolved V gene accounts for under half, and the others remain unexplained. The sample has roughly 20,000 clones on record, around 83% of them singletons. The top ten clonotypes cover 1.6% of the sample. Sequencing was performed on memory (CD45RA-) CD4+ T cells from blood. The cell subset or site label of this sample denotes: memory T cells sorted ex vivo from peripheral blood. This clonotype was obtained from a human donor in good health. Recombination joined TRBV20-1 with TRBJ2-1, with no confidently assigned D gene. The sequenced DNA: TGCAGTGCTAGAGGCCACAATGAGCAGTTCTTC. This translates into CSARGHNEQFF.